Presented here are 32 T cell receptor beta chains from one specimen sequenced in a study of coeliac disease (dated by TCRdb to the early 2020s). The method was the immunoSEQ multiplex PCR assay. TCRdb holds this immuneACCESS table with in-frame rearrangements only. Some clones are missing; in checked studies, unresolved V genes explain under half, and the rest has no known cause. The sample contains around 4,800 clones, under 85% of them found a single time. Of the sample, 5.1% falls within the top ten clones. Sample: lamina propria lymphocytes from the gut. This specimen's cell subset or site label, interpreted: lamina propria cell (LPC) fraction of small intestinal biopsy. These receptors all come from a young woman with active celiac disease.

CDR3 bases: TGCGCCAGCGCCCGAGGCGGGACGGAAGATAATTCACCCCTCCACTTT. This translates into CASARGGTEDNSPLHF. The rearrangement uses TRBV5-1 and TRBJ1-6; D might be TRBD1 (5 bases). V gave up 7 bases and J gave up 5 bases, with 19 bases separating them. Germline CDR1 reads SGHRS; CDR2 reads YFSETQ. This CDR3 comprises 16 residues.

Notes on this clone: The junction shows a germline mismatch at one end, possibly a read error. DNA of the CDR3: TGTGCCGGCAGCTTAGATCTCAGCGGGAAAGGAAACATTCAGTACTTC. It specifies CAGSLDLSGKGNIQYF. The chain is built from TRBV7-9 and TRBJ2-4; 7 bases map to TRBD2. Germline V gene lookup returns CDR1 SEHNR and CDR2 FQNEAQ (reference sequence). The CDR3 sequence is 16 residues long.

This clone was seen once. The CDR3 DNA follows: TGTGCCAGCAGTCAGCCGGGACAGGGGTTCCACGAGCAGTACTTC. This encodes CASSQPGQGFHEQYF. The rearrangement uses TRBV27 and TRBJ2-7; the match to TRBD1 covers 10 bases. CDR3 length: 15 residues. CDR1 and CDR2 from the germline V gene are MNHEY and SMNVEV (reference sequence). The ends lost 5 bases at V and 5 bases at J; junction bases unmatched: 9.

V and J are TRBV6-6 and TRBJ2-7; TRBD2 matches 9 bases. Germline CDR1 reads MNHNY; CDR2 reads SVGAGI (reference sequence). V lost 5 bases to trimming and J lost 1 base; unmatched junction nucleotides: 3. The CDR3 length is 14 residues. The CDR3 here is CASSPSGGSYEQYF. In DNA form, the CDR3 reads TGTGCCAGCAGTCCCAGCGGGGGGTCCTACGAGCAGTACTTC.

This clone was seen a handful of times. The V and J genes are TRBV2 and TRBJ2-3; 11 positions agree with TRBD2. The V gene's germline CDR1 is SNHLY and CDR2 FYNNEI. This CDR3 is 17 amino acids long. The V gene end was trimmed by 6 bases and the J gene end by 1 base; junction bases not matched to a gene: 9. CDR3 loop: CASRDTGTSGRTDTQYF. CDR3 coding DNA: TGTGCCAGCAGGGACACCGGGACTAGCGGCCGCACAGATACGCAGTATTTT.

The V gene is TRBV11-2, the J gene TRBJ2-5; 9 bases match TRBD2. The closer fit of TRBJ2-7 to the DNA end suggests the J call may be wrong. The length of the CDR3 is 16 residues. CDR1 is SGHAT and CDR2 is FQNNGV in the germline V gene. CDR3 amino acids: CASSLDLSGRLNEQYF. DNA for the CDR3: TGTGCCAGCAGCTTAGATCTCAGCGGGAGGTTGAACGAGCAGTACTTC.

The rearrangement joins TRBV29-1 to TRBJ1-1; D not certain. V lost 7 bases to trimming and J lost 4 bases, with 13 bases between them. This CDR3 comprises 12 residues. The germline V gene has CDR1 SQVTM and CDR2 ANQGSEA. This CDR3 is CSAQEGGTEAFF. The CDR3 region has the DNA TGCAGCGCCCAGGAGGGTGGCACTGAAGCTTTCTTT. Supplemented by reference TRBV29-1 and TRBJ1-1, the full variable domain reads SAVISQKPSRDICQRGTSLTIQCQVDSQVTMMFWYRQQPGQSLTLIATANQGSEATYESGFVIDKFPISRPNLTFSTLTVSNMSPEDSSIYLCSAQEGGTEAFFGQGTRLTVV.

The rearrangement uses TRBV4-3 and TRBJ2-3; 11 nucleotides match TRBD1. Unmatched junction bases numbered 8, after V lost 4 bases and J lost 5 bases. The CDR3 extends over 16 amino acids. Germline values: CDR1 LGHNA, CDR2 YSLEER. In DNA form, the CDR3 reads TGCGCCAGCAGCCCCAATGGACAGGGGGCTGTAGATACGCAGTATTTT. Translation: CASSPNGQGAVDTQYF.

This chain uses TRBV5-1 with TRBJ2-7; D unclear. Germline loops: CDR1 SGHRS, CDR2 YFSETQ. This CDR3 has 13 residues. The V gene lost 1 base and the J gene lost 2 bases, with 7 bases spanning the gap. CDR3 sequence (DNA): TGCGCCAGCAGCTTGTCGTCCGCCTACGAGCAGTACTTC. Protein sequence: CASSLSSAYEQYF.

The rearrangement uses TRBV28 and TRBJ1-2, with TRBD1 matching 9 bases. Germline CDR1 and CDR2: MDHEN and SYDVKM. This CDR3 is built from 18 residues. V shed 4 bases and J 5 bases; nucleotides not matched to a gene: 17. The DNA for the CDR3 is TGTGCCAGCAGTTCCACGAACCACAGGGGGCTGGGTGATTATGGCTACACCTTC. Translation gives CASSSTNHRGLGDYGYTF.

The chain carries TRBV11-2 and TRBJ1-6; a weak D match, TRBD1 (5 bases). Germline V lookup: CDR1 SGHAT, CDR2 FQNNGV. With 6 bases removed from V and 10 bases from J, the gap between germline ends came to 16 bases. The CDR3 spans 14 residues. The CDR3 DNA is TGTGCCAGCAGTCAAAACCGACAGAGCTCACCCCTCCACTTT. Translated: CASSQNRQSSPLHF.

The J gene is TRBJ2-3, the V gene TRBV5-5; 9 nucleotides match TRBD2. This CDR3 comprises 17 residues. The germline CDR1 and CDR2 sequences are SGHKS and YYEKEE (reference sequence). V shed 6 bases and J 2 bases; nucleotides not matched to a gene: 13. The CDR3 DNA reads TGTGCCAGCAAACGGCTACTCCCTAGCGGGAACACAGATACGCAGTATTTT. It codes for CASKRLLPSGNTDTQYF.

This clone turned up a few times. The V gene is TRBV7-3, the J gene TRBJ2-2; the D is unclear. The germline CDR1 and CDR2 sequences are SGHTA and FQGTGA. The CDR3 is made up of 14 amino acids. V dropped 6 bases and J dropped 1 base, with 9 bases sitting between them. CDR3 loop: CASRMRQNTGELFF. The CDR3 bases are TGTGCCAGCAGGATGAGACAGAACACCGGGGAGCTGTTTTTT.

The rearrangement links TRBV28 to TRBJ2-1; D might be TRBD1 (6 bases). CDR1 and CDR2 from the germline V gene are MDHEN and SYDVKM. This CDR3 contains 14 residues. V shed 1 base and J shed 9 bases, with 13 bases lying between them. The CDR3, as DNA: TGTGCCAGCAGTTTATCCCCGGGACATAGTGAGCAGTTCTTC. Translation: CASSLSPGHSEQFF.

In its sample, this clone is hyperexpanded. Here the CDR3 reads CASSQDLSGQPYEQYF. CDR3 nucleotides: TGCGCCAGCAGCCAAGATTTATCGGGACAGCCTTACGAGCAGTACTTC. The chain links TRBV4-3 to TRBJ2-7; 7 positions agree with TRBD1. With V trimmed by 0 bases and J by 4 bases, 9 bases remained unmatched. Germline assignment: CDR1 LGHNA and CDR2 YSLEER. The CDR3 runs 16 residues.

The chain employs TRBV6-5 and TRBJ2-5; 11 nucleotides agree with TRBD2. Germline lookup yields CDR1 MNHEY and CDR2 SVGAGI. V was clipped by 0 bases and J by 13 bases; unmatched bases: 4. The CDR3 runs 13 residues. CDR3 bases: TGTGCCAGCAGTTACTCGAGAACTAGCGGGGGGTACTTC. Protein: CASSYSRTSGGYF.

The chain has TRBV25-1 and TRBJ2-2; 11 bases fit TRBD2. Germline CDR1 and CDR2: MGHDK and SYGVNS. This CDR3 is 17 amino acids long. The trim removed 2 bases at V and 4 bases at J, leaving 6 bases unmatched. DNA for the CDR3: TGTGCCAGCAGTGAACTACTAGCGGGGGAGGTCACCGGGGAGCTGTTTTTT. Amino acids: CASSELLAGEVTGELFF.

The V and J genes are TRBV7-9 and TRBJ2-1; no reliable D call. Germline CDR1 and CDR2: SEHNR and FQNEAQ (reference sequence). V was cut by 5 bases and J by 3 bases, with 14 bases left in between. The CDR3 is 15 residues long. CDR3 in DNA: TGTGCCAGCAGCGTAGGCGGCTCACACTACAATGAGCAGTTCTTC. Protein product: CASSVGGSHYNEQFF.

The J gene is TRBJ2-1, the V gene TRBV7-9; TRBD1 is a possible D gene (6 bases). CDR3 size: 15 residues. The germline V and J ends were trimmed by 5 bases and 8 bases, with 19 bases remaining between them. Germline V gives CDR1 SEHNR, CDR2 FQNEAQ (reference sequence). The CDR3 loop is CASSQLRGYIDEQFF. The CDR3 DNA is TGTGCCAGCAGCCAATTGAGGGGGTATATTGATGAGCAGTTCTTC.

The V gene is TRBV6-4, the J gene TRBJ2-5; 9 bases are shared with TRBD2. The germline CDR1 and CDR2 sequences are MRHNA and SNTAGT. The CDR3 consists of 15 residues. With 0 bases clipped from V and 5 bases from J, the junction kept 4 bases outside the gene matches. The CDR3 DNA sequence: TGTGCCAGCAGTGACTCTGCGGGGGGGACCGAGACCCAGTACTTC. This gives the protein CASSDSAGGTETQYF.

The J gene is TRBJ1-3, the V gene TRBV27, with D perhaps matching TRBD1 (5 bases). The germline V and J ends were trimmed by 2 bases and 2 bases, with 10 bases remaining between them. Germline values: CDR1 MNHEY, CDR2 SMNVEV (reference sequence). This CDR3 has 15 residues. CDR3 in amino acids: CASSLVGAAGNTIYF. CDR3 coding DNA: TGTGCCAGCAGTTTAGTAGGGGCGGCTGGAAACACCATATATTTT.

The J gene is TRBJ1-5, the V gene TRBV28; the match to TRBD1 covers 9 bases. The trim removed 11 bases at V and 4 bases at J, leaving 9 bases unmatched. CDR1 is MDHEN and CDR2 is SYDVKM in the germline V gene. The CDR3 totals 14 residues. The CDR3 DNA reads TGTGCCTCCAAAACCGGGACAGGGAATCAGCCCCAGCATTTT. Residues: CASKTGTGNQPQHF.

Turning to this clone: Other nucleotide sequences from this sample produce the same CDR3. The chain combines TRBV6-5 with TRBJ1-2; D ambiguous. This CDR3 is 13 amino acids long. The V and J ends lost 2 bases and 7 bases respectively, with 11 bases between them. Germline V gene sequence: CDR1 MNHEY, CDR2 SVGAGI. CDR3: CASSYEGGAGYTF. In nucleotides, the CDR3 is TGTGCCAGCAGTTACGAGGGAGGAGCTGGCTACACCTTC.

The rearrangement joins TRBV2 to TRBJ2-1; 12 positions agree with TRBD2. Germline V gives CDR1 SNHLY, CDR2 FYNNEI. This CDR3 contains 17 residues. Germline trimming cut 2 bases from V and 5 bases from J; bases unmatched to any gene: 7. CDR3 coding DNA: TGTGCCAGCAGTGAAAAACTAGCGGGGGGTACAGACAATGAGCAGTTCTTC. Its translation is CASSEKLAGGTDNEQFF.

The chain couples TRBV9 to TRBJ1-3, with D tentatively TRBD1 (5 bases). V was pared by 4 bases and J by 4 bases, with 9 bases between. The CDR3 length is 13 residues. Germline V CDR1 and CDR2: SGDLS, YYNGEE. CDR3 sequence: CASSSYRGNTIYF. The CDR3 bases are TGTGCCAGCAGCTCCTACAGGGGAAACACCATATATTTT.

The chain is built from TRBV7-8 and TRBJ1-5; the match to TRBD1 covers 10 bases. CDR1 is SGHVS, CDR2 FQNEAQ, per germline. This CDR3 comprises 15 residues. Trimming took 5 bases from V and 6 from J; bases not matched to a gene: 7. This chain's CDR3 is CASSPLTGGFQPQHF. CDR3 nucleotides: TGTGCCAGCAGCCCACTGACAGGGGGCTTTCAGCCCCAGCATTTT. Combining the CDR3 with reference TRBV7-8 and TRBJ1-5 gives the whole variable domain GAGVSQSPRYKVAKRGQDVALRCDPISGHVSLFWYQQALGQGPEFLTYFQNEAQLDKSGLPSDRFFAERPEGSVSTLKIQRTQQEDSAVYLCASSPLTGGFQPQHFGDGTRLSIL.

J is TRBJ2-1 and V is TRBV9; no firm D call. With 3 bases removed from V and 0 bases from J, the gap between germline ends came to 10 bases. CDR3 length equals 15 residues. CDR1 and CDR2 from the germline V gene are SGDLS and YYNGEE. Here the CDR3 reads CASSGAVPSYNEQFF. The CDR3 DNA follows: TGTGCCAGCAGCGGGGCAGTCCCCTCCTACAATGAGCAGTTCTTC.

Note on this clone: Germline and junction disagree at one end, which may indicate a read error. The chain is built from TRBV11-3 and TRBJ2-6; D gene uncertain. The CDR3 runs to 19 residues. CDR1 SGHNT and CDR2 YENEEA come from the germline V gene. DNA for the CDR3: TGTGTCAGCAGCCGAATGAGCGATCTCGAACAAAGTCGGGCCAACGTCCTGACTTTC. Its translation: CVSSRMSDLEQSRANVLTF.

V usage is TRBV9 and J usage is TRBJ2-7; TRBD2 might be the D (5 bases). Trimming shortened V by 4 bases and J by 6 bases, and 23 bases separated the two germline ends. The germline V gene has CDR1 SGDLS and CDR2 YYNGEE. This CDR3 contains 16 residues. The chain's CDR3 is CASSTPPLAGEGEQYF. Here the CDR3 DNA reads TGTGCCAGCAGCACCCCCCCGCTAGCCGGAGAGGGCGAGCAGTACTTC.

The rearrangement uses TRBV28 and TRBJ1-5, with 7 bases fitting TRBD1. The junction had 9 bases not matched to a gene; V was cut back by 5 bases and J by 2 bases. The germline CDR1 and CDR2 sequences are MDHEN and SYDVKM. The CDR3 has 16 residues. The CDR3: CASSQPRGEGNQPQHF. The CDR3 DNA sequence: TGTGCCAGCAGTCAACCCAGGGGGGAAGGCAATCAGCCCCAGCATTTT. Looking up the rest from reference TRBV28 and TRBJ1-5 gives the full variable domain: DVKVTQSSRYLVKRTGEKVFLECVQDMDHENMFWYRQDPGLGLRLIYFSYDVKMKEKGDIPEGYSVSREKKERFSLILESASTNQTSMYLCASSQPRGEGNQPQHFGDGTRLSIL.

The rearrangement uses TRBV10-1 and TRBJ2-1, with TRBD2 matching 8 bases. V was clipped by 10 bases and J by 8 bases; unmatched bases: 10. Germline assignment: CDR1 WNHNN and CDR2 SYGVQD (reference sequence). CDR3 size: 13 residues. In DNA form, the CDR3 reads TGCGCCATCGATACTACGGGGGGGGATGAGCAGTTCTTC. Encoded protein: CAIDTTGGDEQFF.

This chain's CDR3 is CSATPLSDEAFF. The CDR3 DNA sequence: TGCAGCGCCACTCCCTTGAGCGATGAAGCTTTCTTT. The chain combines TRBV29-1 with TRBJ1-1; unclear D gene. Germline CDR1 SQVTM, CDR2 ANQGSEA. Trimming took 7 bases from V and 7 from J, leaving 16 bases between them. CDR3 length equals 12 residues.